This T cell receptor beta chain was obtained from a study of cytomegalovirus exposure and HLA in healthy donors. The study ran its PCR with 60 Vbeta and 13 Jbeta primers. The assay was immunoSEQ multiplex PCR, and TCRdb's table has in-frame clones only and misses some. The table includes 140,000 or so clones, around a tenth detected once. This clone has more than one count but fewer than ten. Its cognate antigen is unknown. Study-wide findings and caveats: Follow-up analysis seemed to connect common viral pathogens with several of the most significant clusters identified.

Healthy bone marrow donors supplied every sample. This TCR came from a male donor in good health and CMV-seronegative. Input material: PBMCs.

The CDR3 reads CASSRTLYTGELFF. The CDR3 nucleotides are TGTGCCAGTAGTAGGACTCTTTACACCGGGGAGCTGTTTTTT. This sequence joins TRBV19 and TRBJ2-2; perhaps TRBD2 as D (5 bases). Trimming took off 4 bases at V and 3 bases at J, with 9 bases between the two ends. Germline values: CDR1 LNHDA, CDR2 SQIVND (reference sequence). The length of the CDR3 is 14 residues.